This entry concerns a single T cell receptor beta chain. This record belongs to a study of glioma-infiltrating T cells. The J segment lost 4 bases and the V segment lost 4 bases, leaving 5 bases of the junction unmatched. Looked up from germline, CDR1 is SGHRS and CDR2 is YFSETQ. The CDR3 is 14 residues long. TCR alpha and beta CDR3 regions were amplified from RNA using iRepertoire nested multiplex PCR. TCRdb ran MiXCR on the multiplex PCR reads and lists one entry per CDR3 protein. The sample holds roughly 130,000 distinct CDR3 sequences, under 30% seen once. What was sequenced was glioma tissue, nonneoplastic brain tissue, or PBMCs (not recorded which). The sequence was obtained from a human donor with low-grade glioma or glioblastoma, undergoing nonglioma brain surgery, or in good health (not recorded which). V is TRBV5-1 and J is TRBJ1-1, with 9 positions matching TRBD1. DNA of the CDR3: TGCGCCAGCAGCGCTGGACAGGGGTCCACTGAAGCTTTCTTT. Its protein is CASSAGQGSTEAFF. The full variable domain, in which reference TRBV5-1 and TRBJ1-1 provide the parts outside the CDR3, is KAGVTQTPRYLIKTRGQQVTLSCSPISGHRSVSWYQQTPGQGLQFLFEYFSETQRNKGNFPGRFSGRQFSNSRSEMNVSTLELGDSALYLCASSAGQGSTEAFFGQGTRLTVV.